This TCR beta chain comes out of a study of blood T cell repertoires in COVID-19. Looking at the study overall: Both acute and convalescent COVID-19 samples were obtained from the United States, Italy and Spain. Sources were T cells, B-cell-depleted T cells, or PBMCs; the material itself was cDNA or gDNA.

Profiling relied on immunoSEQ multiplex PCR, and the TCRdb table lists in-frame clones only, not all of them. The data contain under 300,000 clones, roughly 80% of them seen just once; the ten biggest clones take up about 3.2%. The germline V and J ends were trimmed by 2 bases and 3 bases, with 11 bases remaining between them. This CDR3 has 15 amino acids. Germline loops: CDR1 MNHNS, CDR2 SASEGT. The chain carries TRBV6-1 and TRBJ2-1, with D possibly being TRBD1 (6 bases). The material sequenced was peripheral blood. The receptor was isolated from a young woman with acute or convalescent COVID-19. The chain's CDR3 is CASSEQDRVYNEQFF. CDR3 bases: TGTGCCAGCAGTGAACAGGACAGAGTCTACAATGAGCAGTTCTTC.